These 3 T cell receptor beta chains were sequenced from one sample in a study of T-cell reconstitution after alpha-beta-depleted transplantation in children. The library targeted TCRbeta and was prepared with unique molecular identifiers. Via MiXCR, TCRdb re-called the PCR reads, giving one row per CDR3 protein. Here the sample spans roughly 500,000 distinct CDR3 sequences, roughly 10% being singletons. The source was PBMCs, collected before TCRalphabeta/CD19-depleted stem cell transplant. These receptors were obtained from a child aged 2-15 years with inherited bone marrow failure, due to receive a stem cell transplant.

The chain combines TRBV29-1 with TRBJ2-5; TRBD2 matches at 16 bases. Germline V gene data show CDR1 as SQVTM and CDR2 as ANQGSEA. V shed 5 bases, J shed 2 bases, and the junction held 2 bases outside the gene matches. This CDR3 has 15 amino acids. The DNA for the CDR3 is TGCAGCGTTTGGGGACTAGCGGGAGGGCAAGAGACCCAGTACTTC. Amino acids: CSVWGLAGGQETQYF.

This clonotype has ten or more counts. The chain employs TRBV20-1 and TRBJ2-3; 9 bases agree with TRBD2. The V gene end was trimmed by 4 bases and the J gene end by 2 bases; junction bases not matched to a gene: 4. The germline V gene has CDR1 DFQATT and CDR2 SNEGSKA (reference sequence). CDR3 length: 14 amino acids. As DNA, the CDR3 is TGCAGTGCTACTGGACTAGCGACCACAGATACGCAGTATTTT. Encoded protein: CSATGLATTDTQYF.

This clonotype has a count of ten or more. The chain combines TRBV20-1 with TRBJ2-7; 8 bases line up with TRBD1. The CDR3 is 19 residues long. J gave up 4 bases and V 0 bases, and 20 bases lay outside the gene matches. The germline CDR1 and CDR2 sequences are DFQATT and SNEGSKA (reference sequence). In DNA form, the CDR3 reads TGCAGTGCTAGAGATTACAACTCAGGGGGCGTGGGGCGGCGGTACGAGCAGTACTTC. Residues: CSARDYNSGGVGRRYEQYF.